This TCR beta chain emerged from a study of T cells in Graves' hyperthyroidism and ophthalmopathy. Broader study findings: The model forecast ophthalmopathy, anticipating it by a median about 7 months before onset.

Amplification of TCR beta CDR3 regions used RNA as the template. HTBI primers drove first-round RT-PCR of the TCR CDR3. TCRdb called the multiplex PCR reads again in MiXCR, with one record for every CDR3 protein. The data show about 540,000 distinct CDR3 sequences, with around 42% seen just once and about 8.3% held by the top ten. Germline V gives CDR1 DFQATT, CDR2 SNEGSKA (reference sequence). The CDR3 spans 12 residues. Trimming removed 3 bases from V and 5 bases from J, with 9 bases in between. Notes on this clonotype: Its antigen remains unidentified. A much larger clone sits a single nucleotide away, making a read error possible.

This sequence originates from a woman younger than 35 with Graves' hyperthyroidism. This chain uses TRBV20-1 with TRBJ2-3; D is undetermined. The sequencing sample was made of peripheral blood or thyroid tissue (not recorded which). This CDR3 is CSASENRDTQYF. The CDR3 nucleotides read TGCAGTGCTAGTGAGAACCGAGATACGCAGTATTTT.